The sample holds a few counts of the clone carrying this T cell receptor (beta chain). Original data processing: Amplifying reference gene primers gave estimates of nucleated cell counts. Repertoires were generated with immunoSEQ multiplex PCR, while TCRdb's copy carries only in-frame clones and drops some. V, J and clone size derive from that table, while D and trimming were established from the DNA sequence. The sample lists fewer than 100,000 clones, roughly 85% occurring once. The record originates from a study of blood T cell repertoires in COVID-19. In the study overall: Specimens from acute and convalescent COVID-19 originated in the United States, Italy and Spain. Sample material is recorded as cDNA or gDNA derived from T cells, B-cell-depleted T cells, or PBMCs.

The germline CDR1 and CDR2 sequences are SGHDN and FVKESK. V was shortened by 3 bases and J by 4 bases, with 17 bases between the two germline ends. The CDR3 consists of 16 residues. This chain joins TRBV14 and TRBJ2-3, with a possible D match to TRBD1 (5 bases). The sequenced sample consisted of peripheral blood. The receptor comes from a man between 65 and 85 years old with acute or convalescent COVID-19. CDR3 coding DNA: TGTGCCAGCAGCCACGCTGACAGTCTTATCCCAGATACGCAGTATTTT. Amino acid sequence: CASSHADSLIPDTQYF.